The source of this TCR beta chain is a study of metastatic and nonmetastatic thyroid tumors (dated by TCRdb to about 2020). For the wider study: For patients with malignant and with benign thyroid disease, the researchers compared repertoires between peripheral blood samples and tumor or nodule tissue samples.

What the research found in general, with its limitations: In both blood and tumor samples, TCR beta diversity was reported to be significantly higher in malignant tumors than in benign nodules.

Before undergoing thyroid surgery, none of the patients had been given any kind of treatment. Using T-cell receptor beta sequencing, the study looked back at clinical samples from patients collected from about 2011 to 2019. Libraries were built with PCR. Sequencing was performed on an Illumina HiSeq 4000. High-throughput sequencing was used to profile the CDR3 region of the TCR beta-chain in every patient. On the authors' methods: A classifier to discriminate distant-metastatic papillary thyroid cancer patients was built from CDR3 differences across clinicopathological groups. To measure repertoire diversity the researchers used the Shannon index, while the Morisita-Horn index served to gauge how similar the tumor and blood repertoires were. Using fastp at Q25 and MiXCR, TCRdb reprocessed the public reads and kept productive beta chains. The V and J calls here are based on TCRdb, not the publication. This sample holds 20,000 to 25,000 clones; 20% to 25% were observed only once. 4% to 5.5% of the sample is in the top ten clones.

From the germline V gene (reference sequence), CDR1 is DFQATT and CDR2 is SNEGSKA. The junction carries 12 bases between V and J, which are trimmed by 6 bases and 0 bases respectively. From the cysteine through the phenylalanine, the CDR3 covers 13 amino acids. Kept here is only the CDR3 DNA, which spans 39 bases and is read in frame from base 1. With respect to this clone: The clone's antigen remains unknown. No base quality information exists; no much larger clone differs at one position.

Here the chain combines TRBV20-1 and TRBJ2-7, with the D call tentatively TRBD1 or TRBD2, each fitting 5 bases. The receptor comes from a female donor with papillary thyroid cancer or a benign thyroid nodule (not recorded which). Some clones in this sample may be carry-over from other donors' samples. Source material: adjacent normal tissue. The CDR3 region reads CSAWDVYSYEQYF. The DNA is TGCAGTGCGTGGGACGTCTACTCCTACGAGCAGTACTTC.